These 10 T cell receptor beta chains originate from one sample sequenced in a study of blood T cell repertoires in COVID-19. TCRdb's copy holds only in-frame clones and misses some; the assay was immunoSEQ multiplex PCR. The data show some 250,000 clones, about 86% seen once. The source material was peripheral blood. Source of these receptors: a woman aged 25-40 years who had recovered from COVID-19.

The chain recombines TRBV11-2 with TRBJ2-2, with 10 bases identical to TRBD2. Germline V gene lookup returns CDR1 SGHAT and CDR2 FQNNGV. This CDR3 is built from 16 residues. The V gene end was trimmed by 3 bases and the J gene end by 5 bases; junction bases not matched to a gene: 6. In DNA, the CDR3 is TGTGCCAGCAGCTTTGGGATTAGCGGGGGGACCGGGGAGCTGTTTTTT. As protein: CASSFGISGGTGELFF.

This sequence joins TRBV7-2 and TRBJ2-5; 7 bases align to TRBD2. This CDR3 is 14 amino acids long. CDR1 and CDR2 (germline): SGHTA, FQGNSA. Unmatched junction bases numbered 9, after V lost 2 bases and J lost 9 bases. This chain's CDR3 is CASSLTSGGQAQYF. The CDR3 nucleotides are TGTGCCAGCAGCTTAACATCGGGGGGTCAGGCCCAGTACTTC.

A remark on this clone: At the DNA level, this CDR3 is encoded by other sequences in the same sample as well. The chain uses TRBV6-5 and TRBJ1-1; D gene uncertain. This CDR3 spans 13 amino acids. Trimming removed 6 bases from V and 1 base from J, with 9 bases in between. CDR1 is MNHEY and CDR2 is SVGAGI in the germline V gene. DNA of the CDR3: TGTGCCAGCAGACCGGGAGGGAACACTGAAGCTTTCTTT. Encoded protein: CASRPGGNTEAFF.

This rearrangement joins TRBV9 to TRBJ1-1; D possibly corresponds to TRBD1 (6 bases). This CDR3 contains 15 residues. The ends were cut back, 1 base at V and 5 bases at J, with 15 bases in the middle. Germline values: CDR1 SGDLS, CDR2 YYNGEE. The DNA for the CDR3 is TGTGCCAGCAGCGTATCCCCAGGGGATTGGACTGAAGCTTTCTTT. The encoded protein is CASSVSPGDWTEAFF.

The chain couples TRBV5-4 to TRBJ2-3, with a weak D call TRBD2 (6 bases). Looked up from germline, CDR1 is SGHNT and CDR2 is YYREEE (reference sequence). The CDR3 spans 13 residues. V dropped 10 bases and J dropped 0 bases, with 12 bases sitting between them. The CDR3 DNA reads TGTGCCTGCGGGATCTATAGCACAGATACGCAGTATTTT. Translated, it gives CACGIYSTDTQYF. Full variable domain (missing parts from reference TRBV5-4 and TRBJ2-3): ETGVTQSPTHLIKTRGQQVTLRCSSQSGHNTVSWYQQALGQGPQFIFQYYREEENGRGNFPPRFSGLQFPNYSSELNVNALELDDSALYLCACGIYSTDTQYFGPGTRLTVL.

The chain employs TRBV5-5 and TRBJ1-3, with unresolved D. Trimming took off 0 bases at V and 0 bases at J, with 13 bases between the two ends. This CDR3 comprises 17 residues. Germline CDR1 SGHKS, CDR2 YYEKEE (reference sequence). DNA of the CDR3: TGTGCCAGCAGCTTGGATTTCAGGCCCAGCTCTGGAAACACCATATATTTT. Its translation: CASSLDFRPSSGNTIYF. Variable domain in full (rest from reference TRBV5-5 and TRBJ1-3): DAGVTQSPTHLIKTRGQQVTLRCSPISGHKSVSWYQQVLGQGPQFIFQYYEKEERGRGNFPDRFSARQFPNYSSELNVNALLLGDSALYLCASSLDFRPSSGNTIYFGEGSWLTVV.

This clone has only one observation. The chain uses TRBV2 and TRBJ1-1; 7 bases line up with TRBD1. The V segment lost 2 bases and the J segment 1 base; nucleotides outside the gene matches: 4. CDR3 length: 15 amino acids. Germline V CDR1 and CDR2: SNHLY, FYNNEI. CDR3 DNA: TGTGCCAGCAGTGAACGGCAGGGGGGGAACACTGAAGCTTTCTTT. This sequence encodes CASSERQGGNTEAFF.

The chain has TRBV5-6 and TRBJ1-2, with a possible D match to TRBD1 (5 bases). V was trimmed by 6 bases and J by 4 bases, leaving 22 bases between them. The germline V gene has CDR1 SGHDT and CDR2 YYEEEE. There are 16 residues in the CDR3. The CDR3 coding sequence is TGTGCCAGCATCAAATTAGGGGCCGATAGTCGCTATGGCTACACCTTC. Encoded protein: CASIKLGADSRYGYTF.

The CDR3 protein is CAWTPWDRDNSPLHF. For the CDR3, the DNA is TGTGCCTGGACCCCCTGGGACAGGGATAATTCACCCCTCCACTTT. V usage is TRBV30 and J usage is TRBJ1-6, with 9 bases matching TRBD1. CDR3 length equals 15 residues. The junction had 6 bases not matched to a gene; V was cut back by 4 bases and J by 5 bases. Per germline, CDR1 GTSNPN and CDR2 SVGIG (reference sequence).

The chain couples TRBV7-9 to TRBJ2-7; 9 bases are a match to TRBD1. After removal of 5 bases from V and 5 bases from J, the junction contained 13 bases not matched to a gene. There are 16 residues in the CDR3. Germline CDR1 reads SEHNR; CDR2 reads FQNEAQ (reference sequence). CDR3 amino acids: CASSTPDRGKVNEQYF. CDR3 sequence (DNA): TGTGCCAGCAGCACACCCGACAGGGGGAAGGTCAACGAGCAGTACTTC.